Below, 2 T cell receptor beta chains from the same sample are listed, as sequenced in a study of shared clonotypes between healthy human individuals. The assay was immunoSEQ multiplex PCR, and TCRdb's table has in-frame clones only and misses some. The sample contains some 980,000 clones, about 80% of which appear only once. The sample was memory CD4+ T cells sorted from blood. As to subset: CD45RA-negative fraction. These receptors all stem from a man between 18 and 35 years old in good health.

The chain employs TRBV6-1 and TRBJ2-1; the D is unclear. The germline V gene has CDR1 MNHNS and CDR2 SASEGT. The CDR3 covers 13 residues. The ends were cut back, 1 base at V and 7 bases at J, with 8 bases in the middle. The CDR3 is CASSEVAANEQFF. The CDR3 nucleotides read TGTGCCAGCAGTGAAGTAGCAGCAAATGAGCAGTTCTTC.

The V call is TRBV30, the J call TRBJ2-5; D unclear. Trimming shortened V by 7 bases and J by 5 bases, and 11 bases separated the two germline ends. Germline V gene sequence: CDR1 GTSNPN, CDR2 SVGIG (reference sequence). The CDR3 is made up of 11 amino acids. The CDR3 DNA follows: TGTGCCTCAAGGGAATTCGAGACCCAGTACTTC. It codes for CASREFETQYF.